One sample yielded the 22 T cell receptor beta chains listed below, sequenced in a study of CXCR3-negative and CXCR3-positive naive CD8 T cells. Their target antigens are unknown. UMI-labeled 5' RACE TRB cDNA libraries were prepared from the cells. With the 5' RACE reads reprocessed, TCRdb shows one record per CDR3 protein and no DNA. Listed are roughly 110,000 distinct CDR3 sequences; around 0.4% falls within the top ten. Study findings and constraints: CXCR3-positive naive cells carried more hydrophobic TRB CDR3s than CXCR3-negative naive cells did.

The sequencing input was naive CXCR3+ CD8+ T cells from blood. Specified subset: CD45RO-CCR7+CD27+CD95- naive CD8+ T cells expressing CXCR3 (TNR3+). The receptors originated from a human donor in good health. Some clones in this sample may be carry-over from other donors' samples.

This CDR3 is CSALLAGGYTGELFF. The chain couples TRBV20-1 to TRBJ2-2; TCRdb proposes TRBD2, but this gene call is untestable without DNA. Germline-derived CDR1 and CDR2 are DFQATT and SNEGSKA (reference sequence). This CDR3 is 15 amino acids long.

The chain is built from TRBV15 and TRBJ2-3. The CDR3 totals 13 residues. Per the germline V gene, CDR1 is LNHNV and CDR2 is YYDKDF (reference sequence). This CDR3 reads CATSRDTADTQYF.

The CDR3 reads CASSHGQGRTDTQYF. The chain employs TRBV23-1 and TRBJ2-3; the D call of TRBD1 rests on TCRdb alone, since no DNA is present to check it. TRBV23-1 is labeled an ORF, and its function is uncertain. This CDR3 is 15 amino acids long.

This sequence joins TRBV12-3 or TRBV12-4 and TRBJ2-3. This CDR3 has 14 residues. This CDR3 is CASTHKIEVDTQYF.

The CDR3 is CATSRAGTDPTGELFF. This sequence joins TRBV15 and TRBJ2-2; TCRdb indicates TRBD1, and absent DNA this call remains unverified. This CDR3 spans 16 amino acids. CDR1 and CDR2 from the germline V gene are LNHNV and YYDKDF (reference sequence). The whole variable domain, filled in from reference TRBV15 and TRBJ2-2, reads DAMVIQNPRYQVTQFGKPVTLSCSQTLNHNVMYWYQQKSSQAPKLLFHYYDKDFNNEADTPDNFQSRRPNTSFCFLDIRSPGLGDTAMYLCATSRAGTDPTGELFFGEGSRLTVL.

V gene TRBV6-1 combines with J gene TRBJ1-1. The CDR3 totals 13 residues. Germline V gene sequence: CDR1 MNHNS, CDR2 SASEGT. This chain's CDR3 is CASSPWRTTEAFF.

The chain combines TRBV29-1 with TRBJ2-3; TCRdb names TRBD2, which stays unverified in the absence of DNA. This CDR3 region has 15 residues. Germline values: CDR1 SQVTM, CDR2 ANQGSEA. The CDR3 protein is CSVSASGGGQDTQYF.

The genes are TRBV7-9 and TRBJ2-1. This CDR3 contains 12 residues. The germline V gene has CDR1 SEHNR and CDR2 FQNEAQ (reference sequence). The CDR3: CASSPHYNEQFF.

The V call is TRBV20-1, the J call TRBJ1-1; TCRdb picks TRBD1, but there is no DNA to check that call. Germline-derived CDR1 and CDR2 are DFQATT and SNEGSKA (reference sequence). The CDR3 sequence is 15 residues long. The CDR3 protein is CSARDDDPGTGEAFF.

The V gene is TRBV29-1, the J gene TRBJ2-5. Germline V CDR1 and CDR2: SQVTM, ANQGSEA. This CDR3 comprises 12 residues. CDR3 sequence: CSVEESGETQYF.

This chain joins TRBV7-9 and TRBJ2-7; TCRdb indicates TRBD1, and absent DNA this call remains unverified. From germline, CDR1 is SEHNR and CDR2 FQNEAQ (reference sequence). The CDR3 covers 12 residues. CDR3: CASSSGPYEQYF. The entire variable domain, with the rest obtained from reference TRBV7-9 and TRBJ2-7, is as follows: DTGVSQNPRHKITKRGQNVTFRCDPISEHNRLYWYRQTLGQGPEFLTYFQNEAQLEKSRLLSDRFSAERPKGSFSTLEIQRTEQGDSAMYLCASSSGPYEQYFGPGTRLTVT.

The chain is built from TRBV20-1 and TRBJ2-7; TCRdb designates TRBD2, a call that cannot be tested without DNA. The CDR3 is made up of 15 amino acids. Germline CDR1 is DFQATT and CDR2 is SNEGSKA (reference sequence). The chain's CDR3 is CSARDRTSASYEQYF.

The rearrangement uses TRBV20-1 and TRBJ2-2; TCRdb outputs TRBD2, but without DNA this stays unchecked. The CDR3 is 15 amino acids. Per the germline V gene, CDR1 is DFQATT and CDR2 is SNEGSKA (reference sequence). The CDR3 here is CSALTSGSFTGELFF.

The CDR3 sequence: CASSQDNSLTYEQYF. This rearrangement joins TRBV6-5 to TRBJ2-7; TCRdb gives TRBD1 as the D gene, but with no DNA this cannot be confirmed. The CDR3 sequence is 15 residues long. CDR1 and CDR2 from the germline V gene are MNHEY and SVGAGI.

The V gene is TRBV7-2, the J gene TRBJ2-1; the TCRdb D gene call, TRBD2, has no DNA to confirm it. Germline lookup yields CDR1 SGHTA and CDR2 FQGNSA. The CDR3 runs to 13 residues. CDR3 region: CASSRGLAHEQFF.

This rearrangement joins TRBV29-1 to TRBJ2-3; the D call of TRBD2 rests on TCRdb alone, since no DNA is present to check it. Germline V gene lookup returns CDR1 SQVTM and CDR2 ANQGSEA. The CDR3 sequence is 14 residues long. The CDR3 sequence is CSVDDGAGRDPQYF.

The chain combines TRBV20-1 with TRBJ1-1; checking the TCRdb D call of TRBD1 is not possible without DNA. CDR3 length equals 13 residues. Germline CDR1 is DFQATT and CDR2 is SNEGSKA (reference sequence). CDR3: CSASPPGGTEAFF.

The rearrangement links TRBV12-3 or TRBV12-4 to TRBJ2-7. The CDR3 loop spans 14 amino acids. The CDR3 region is CASTSSGSSYEQYF.

The V call is TRBV29-1, the J call TRBJ2-4; TCRdb designates TRBD2, a call that cannot be tested without DNA. The germline CDR1 and CDR2 sequences are SQVTM and ANQGSEA. The CDR3 consists of 14 residues. The CDR3 protein is CSVEISSGANIQYF.

The chain recombines TRBV13 with TRBJ2-1; TCRdb's D call, TRBD2, is unchecked because there is no DNA. Germline V gene data show CDR1 as PRHDT and CDR2 as FYEKMQ (reference sequence). The CDR3 covers 15 residues. Here the CDR3 reads CASSLGAGGPDEQFF.

This rearrangement joins TRBV20-1 to TRBJ2-7; TCRdb selects TRBD1, and the lack of DNA leaves this call unchecked. Germline V gene lookup returns CDR1 DFQATT and CDR2 SNEGSKA (reference sequence). The length of the CDR3 is 14 residues. The CDR3 region is CSAEGGILSYEQYF.

This chain joins TRBV7-9 and TRBJ2-7; TCRdb proposes TRBD1, but this gene call is untestable without DNA. CDR3 length: 15 amino acids. CDR1 SEHNR and CDR2 FQNEAQ come from the germline V gene (reference sequence). The CDR3 spells CASSSDQGATYEQYF.